The 11 T cell receptor beta chains in this list originate from one sample, sequenced in a study of cytomegalovirus exposure and HLA in healthy donors. The PCR contained 60 Vbeta and 13 Jbeta primers. The repertoire was sequenced with immunoSEQ multiplex PCR; TCRdb's copy has only in-frame clones and lacks some. Of 100,000 to 150,000 clones listed, about 70% were seen once; the top ten hold over 10%. The sequencing sample was made of PBMCs. These receptors all come from a woman in her sixties in good health and CMV-seropositive.

This chain uses TRBV30 with TRBJ1-5; TRBD1 is a possible D gene (6 bases). Germline CDR1 is GTSNPN and CDR2 is SVGIG (reference sequence). The germline V and J ends were trimmed by 0 bases and 6 bases, with 15 bases remaining between them. The CDR3 runs to 15 residues. CDR3: CAWSVEARGFQPQHF. The CDR3, as DNA: TGTGCCTGGAGTGTAGAGGCCAGGGGCTTTCAGCCCCAGCATTTT.

The chain couples TRBV28 to TRBJ2-3; 7 bases agree with TRBD2. The CDR3 runs to 20 residues. The V gene end was trimmed by 7 bases and the J gene end by 0 bases; junction bases not matched to a gene: 22. Germline CDR1 and CDR2: MDHEN and SYDVKM. The CDR3 DNA is TGTGCCAGCACCATCCTCGGTGGAGCGGGGACCATGACTAGCACAGATACGCAGTATTTT. Translation gives CASTILGGAGTMTSTDTQYF.

The CDR3 loop reads CASSDSAGGGANVLTF. CDR3 DNA sequence: TGTGCCAGCAGTGACTCAGCGGGAGGTGGGGCCAACGTCCTGACTTTC. The chain employs TRBV6-4 and TRBJ2-6, with 9 bases identical to TRBD2. This CDR3 is 16 amino acids long. The germline V gene encodes CDR1 MRHNA and CDR2 SNTAGT. The V and J ends lost 0 bases and 3 bases, in that order; junction bases with no gene match: 0.

This clone was observed a handful of times. V and J are TRBV7-8 and TRBJ1-1; maybe TRBD1 (6 bases). CDR1 SGHVS and CDR2 FQNEAQ come from the germline V gene. The CDR3 runs 12 residues. V lost 1 base and J 11 bases, leaving 11 bases between the germline ends. CDR3: CASSLDRGAAFF. The CDR3 DNA sequence: TGTGCCAGCAGCTTAGATCGGGGGGCCGCTTTCTTT.

This chain connects TRBV21-1 to TRBJ2-5; the table's D gene call, TRBD2, was not cross checked with the DNA. TRBV21-1 is given as a pseudogene. This CDR3 contains 14 residues. CDR3 bases: TGTGCCAGCAGCCCTGCGGGCGGCGAAGAGACCCAGTACTTC. Its translation is CASSPAGGEETQYF.

V and J are TRBV7-2 and TRBJ1-2; the match to TRBD1 covers 7 bases. Germline loops: CDR1 SGHTA, CDR2 FQGNSA. This CDR3 comprises 15 residues. The junction had 11 bases not matched to a gene; V was cut back by 5 bases and J by 5 bases. The CDR3 is CASSPRTGQGYGYTF. The CDR3 nucleotides read TGTGCCAGCAGCCCAAGGACAGGCCAGGGGTATGGCTACACCTTC. Full variable domain (remainder filled in from reference TRBV7-2 and TRBJ1-2): GAGVSQSPSNKVTEKGKDVELRCDPISGHTALYWYRQSLGQGLEFLIYFQGNSAPDKSGLPSDRFSAERTGGSVSTLTIQRTQQEDSAVYLCASSPRTGQGYGYTFGSGTRLTVV.

The rearrangement joins TRBV9 to TRBJ2-3; 10 positions agree with TRBD2. The germline V gene encodes CDR1 SGDLS and CDR2 YYNGEE. CDR3 size: 16 residues. V shed 0 bases and J 6 bases; nucleotides not matched to a gene: 7. As DNA, the CDR3 is TGTGCCAGCAGCGTAGGGAGCGGGAGGGCCGTTGATACGCAGTATTTT. Protein: CASSVGSGRAVDTQYF. Complete variable domain (other parts from reference TRBV9 and TRBJ2-3): DSGVTQTPKHLITATGQRVTLRCSPRSGDLSVYWYQQSLDQGLQFLIQYYNGEERAKGNILERFSAQQFPDLHSELNLSSLELGDSALYFCASSVGSGRAVDTQYFGPGTRLTVL.

CDR3 amino acids: CASSLSGGGWYEQFF. The CDR3 DNA reads as TGTGCCAGCAGCTTATCAGGGGGCGGATGGTATGAGCAGTTCTTC. The chain links TRBV7-2 to TRBJ2-1; 8 bases agree with TRBD1. V lost 2 bases to trimming and J lost 8 bases; unmatched junction nucleotides: 8. The CDR3 is 15 amino acids. Germline CDR1 SGHTA, CDR2 FQGNSA.

The rearrangement joins TRBV7-3 to TRBJ2-2; TRBD1 agrees at 10 bases. CDR3 size: 16 residues. Trimming at V came to 5 bases and at J to 6 bases, leaving 9 bases not matched to a gene. Germline values: CDR1 SGHTA, CDR2 FQGTGA. CDR3 nucleotide sequence: TGTGCCAGCAGCCCGTACTCGGGACAGGGGTCCGGGGAGCTGTTTTTT. Translating it yields CASSPYSGQGSGELFF.

The rearrangement uses TRBV6-5 and TRBJ1-2; 8 nucleotides agree with TRBD1. After removal of 5 bases from V and 7 bases from J, the junction contained 3 bases not matched to a gene. The CDR3 sequence is 12 residues long. Germline values: CDR1 MNHEY, CDR2 SVGAGI. The CDR3 region is CASSHDRGGYTF. CDR3 in DNA: TGTGCCAGCAGTCACGACAGGGGTGGCTACACCTTC.

The chain recombines TRBV6-6 with TRBJ2-3; 7 bases line up with TRBD2. The CDR3 runs to 16 residues. After removal of 6 bases from V and 5 bases from J, the junction contained 14 bases not matched to a gene. Germline assignment: CDR1 MNHNY and CDR2 SVGAGI (reference sequence). CDR3: CASSPGTIIGKDTQYF. The CDR3 nucleotides read TGTGCCAGCAGCCCCGGGACTATCATTGGGAAAGATACGCAGTATTTT.